One sample yielded the 8 T cell receptor beta chains listed below, sequenced in a study of T cells in Graves' hyperthyroidism and ophthalmopathy. Amplification targeted TCR beta CDR3 regions from RNA transcripts. When the TCR CDR3 underwent first-round RT-PCR, the HTBI primer set was used. TCRdb reprocessed the multiplex PCR reads via MiXCR and lists one record per CDR3 protein. The profile covers roughly 640,000 distinct CDR3 sequences, with about a sixth appearing a single time and around 3.3% taken by the ten largest. Sequenced input: blood. The source of these receptors is a woman between 35 and 50 years old with Graves' ophthalmopathy.

This clonotype showed up many times. CDR3 sequence: CASSQVTGSGNTIYF. The CDR3 DNA follows: TGTGCCAGCAGCCAAGTAACAGGCTCTGGAAACACCATATATTTT. This chain connects TRBV3-1 to TRBJ1-3; D is possibly TRBD1 (5 bases). Germline values: CDR1 LGHDT, CDR2 YNNKEL (reference sequence). The CDR3 has 15 amino acids. Trimming removed 1 base from V and 0 bases from J, with 7 bases in between.

The CDR3 nucleotides are TGTGCCAGCAGCCAAAAAGTTTCGGACAGGGAGTTTGCTAATGAAAAACTGTTTTTT. Protein sequence: CASSQKVSDREFANEKLFF. The gene calls are TRBV3-1 and TRBJ1-4, with 8 bases lining up with TRBD1. The CDR3 is made up of 19 amino acids. Germline CDR1 reads LGHDT; CDR2 reads YNNKEL (reference sequence). V lost 2 bases, J lost 3 bases, and 14 bases stayed unmatched.

The rearrangement uses TRBV6-6 and TRBJ1-4, with D possibly being TRBD1 (6 bases). CDR3 length equals 16 residues. Trimming cost V 2 bases and J 3 bases, with 13 bases left between them. Per germline, CDR1 MNHNY and CDR2 SVGAGI (reference sequence). The CDR3 DNA reads as TGTGCCAGCAGTTACCGCAGGGGCTGGTCTAATGAAAAACTGTTTTTT. Residues: CASSYRRGWSNEKLFF.

The chain joins TRBV19 to TRBJ2-3; D unresolved. Germline V lookup: CDR1 LNHDA, CDR2 SQIVND (reference sequence). Trimming cost V 0 bases and J 5 bases, with 9 bases left between them. This CDR3 is 14 amino acids long. CDR3 residues: CASSIDLWGDTQYF. The DNA for the CDR3 is TGTGCCAGTAGTATAGATCTGTGGGGAGATACGCAGTATTTT.

The rearrangement joins TRBV5-6 to TRBJ2-3; tentative D call: TRBD2 (7 bases). CDR1 and CDR2 (germline): SGHDT, YYEEEE. The CDR3 spans 15 residues. With 0 bases removed from V and 4 bases from J, the gap between germline ends came to 12 bases. Here the CDR3 reads CASSLGGGGPDTQYF. Here the CDR3 DNA reads TGTGCCAGCAGCTTGGGGGGAGGGGGGCCAGATACGCAGTATTTT.

This clonotype occurred many times. The chain is built from TRBV7-9 and TRBJ2-1; D may be TRBD1 (7 bases). Germline V gives CDR1 SEHNR, CDR2 FQNEAQ (reference sequence). The CDR3 is made up of 13 amino acids. The V gene lost 5 bases and the J gene lost 3 bases, with 8 bases spanning the gap. The CDR3, as DNA: TGTGCCAGCAGCCAGGGGGGCTACAATGAGCAGTTCTTC. Amino acids: CASSQGGYNEQFF.

This clonotype was recorded at least ten times. The V gene is TRBV12-3 or TRBV12-4, the J gene TRBJ2-1; D may correspond to TRBD1 or TRBD2 (5 bases each). There are 17 residues in the CDR3. The V end lost 5 bases, the J end lost 3 bases, and 20 bases lay between the germline ends. The CDR3 DNA reads as TGTGCCAGCAGTACCGCGACTTTGGGACCGCGCTACAATGAGCAGTTCTTC. Translating it yields CASSTATLGPRYNEQFF.

The table lists this clonotype with many counts. An end of the junction does not agree with germline; a read error may underlie this. This rearrangement joins TRBV5-1 to TRBJ2-5; D call uncertain. The CDR3 is 13 residues long. Germline V gene sequence: CDR1 SGHRS, CDR2 YFSETQ. CDR3 nucleotide sequence: TGCGTCAGCAGCTTCGACGGAATAGAGACCCAGTACTTC. The encoded protein is CVSSFDGIETQYF.